This note documents a single T cell receptor beta chain sequence. This entry belongs to a study of blood T cells in healthy people across ages. Germline CDR1 and CDR2: MNHEY and SVGEGT. This CDR3 comprises 14 residues. Using a J-beta primer mix together with a sample-barcoded 5' primer, a second PCR was run for about 6 to 12 cycles. In TCRdb, the 5' RACE reads were re-called with MiXCR into one record per CDR3 protein. This table has approximately 800,000 distinct CDR3 sequences, around 62% appearing once. Sequenced sample: blood. The chain has TRBV6-2 or TRBV6-3 and TRBJ2-4, with 8 positions matching TRBD2. The end of the DNA fits TRBJ2-5 better, so the J call may be wrong. This clonotype was obtained from a man between 25 and 39 years old in good health. The CDR3 loop reads CASSYSTSAPTQYF. CDR3 in DNA: TGTGCCAGCAGTTACTCGACTAGCGCCCCGACCCAGTACTTC.